This entry describes one TCR beta chain. This CDR3 contains 14 residues. V lost 4 bases, J lost 4 bases, and 13 bases lay in between. CDR1 and CDR2 from the germline V gene are MNHEY and SMNVEV (reference sequence). The sample originates from a study of cytotoxic CD8 clonotypes in ibrutinib-treated CLL. For the study at large: Mean yields were about 280,000 productive templates and 85,000 to 95,000 productive rearrangements per sample.

Sequencing sought depths of 1 in 200,000 to 1 in 1 million T cells. Clones were sequenced by immunoSEQ multiplex PCR, and TCRdb holds only the in-frame ones, with some missing. This sample yields approximately 330,000 clones, of which roughly 85% are seen a single time; 6.7% belongs to the top ten. V usage is TRBV27 and J usage is TRBJ1-2; D gene ambiguous. The sequence was collected from a human donor with chronic lymphocytic leukemia. The input for sequencing was PBMCs, taken before ibrutinib treatment. The CDR3: CASSSSTSIYGYTF. As DNA, the CDR3 is TGTGCCAGCAGTTCATCTACAAGCATCTATGGCTACACCTTC.